One sample yielded the 32 T cell receptor beta chains listed below, sequenced in a study of blood T cell repertoires in COVID-19. The table came from immunoSEQ multiplex PCR; TCRdb's copy has only in-frame clones and leaves some out. This sample has some 400,000 clones, with more than 70% found just once. The sample was peripheral blood. These receptor sequences come from a woman aged 55-69 years with COVID-19, enrolled during active disease.

V usage is TRBV25-1 and J usage is TRBJ1-2; D might be TRBD1 (5 bases). The CDR3 is 12 amino acids. In germline, CDR1 is MGHDK, CDR2 SYGVNS. V lost 1 base, J lost 8 bases, and 8 bases lay in between. This chain's CDR3 is CASSESRVGYTF. CDR3 nucleotides: TGTGCCAGCAGTGAATCCAGGGTCGGCTACACCTTC.

This rearrangement joins TRBV9 to TRBJ2-7, with 8 bases aligning to TRBD2. The CDR3 runs 15 residues. Per the germline V gene, CDR1 is SGDLS and CDR2 is YYNGEE. Trimming took 1 base from V and 4 from J; bases not matched to a gene: 7. The CDR3 reads CASSVFAGGLYEQYF. DNA for the CDR3: TGTGCCAGCAGCGTATTCGCGGGGGGTCTATACGAGCAGTACTTC.

The DNA of the CDR3 is TGTGCCAGCAGGGGACAGACCCAAGAGACCCAGTACTTC. This codes for CASRGQTQETQYF. The gene calls are TRBV11-1 and TRBJ2-5, with 7 bases lining up with TRBD1. J lost 1 base, V lost 6 bases, and 2 bases had no gene match. Germline V gene data show CDR1 as SGHAT and CDR2 as FQDESV (reference sequence). There are 13 residues in the CDR3.

The J gene is TRBJ2-1, the V gene TRBV7-9; 10 nucleotides agree with TRBD1. The CDR3 sequence is 17 residues long. CDR1 is SEHNR, CDR2 FQNEAQ, per germline (reference sequence). Losses at the gene ends were 5 bases for V and 7 bases for J; bases not matched to a gene: 14. DNA for the CDR3: TGTGCCAGCAGCCCTCTTCGCGGGACAGGGGTTGTAAATGAGCAGTTCTTC. Translating it yields CASSPLRGTGVVNEQFF.

This chain connects TRBV6-2 or TRBV6-3 to TRBJ2-7, with 7 bases that match TRBD1. Germline CDR1 reads MNHEY; CDR2 reads SVGEGT. The CDR3 length is 15 residues. With V trimmed by 6 bases and J by 3 bases, 11 bases remained unmatched. This chain's CDR3 is CASSLTGTDLYEQYF. The CDR3 bases are TGTGCCAGCAGCTTAACCGGGACAGACCTCTACGAGCAGTACTTC.

This rearrangement joins TRBV11-2 to TRBJ1-2; 10 nucleotides agree with TRBD1. In germline, CDR1 is SGHAT, CDR2 FQNNGV. J was trimmed by 8 bases and V by 1 base; bases with no gene match: 10. This CDR3 spans 16 amino acids. The chain's CDR3 is CASSLATTRGQGGYTF. The CDR3 DNA reads as TGTGCCAGCAGCTTAGCTACCACTCGGGGACAGGGGGGCTACACCTTC.

This clone was counted a few times. This rearrangement joins TRBV19 to TRBJ1-5; D possibly corresponds to TRBD1 (6 bases). Per germline, CDR1 LNHDA and CDR2 SQIVND (reference sequence). The CDR3 length is 13 residues. V dropped 7 bases and J dropped 6 bases, with 13 bases sitting between them. The CDR3: CASTPGGRQPQHF. The CDR3, as DNA: TGTGCCAGTACCCCCGGGGGGCGTCAGCCCCAGCATTTT.

This chain uses TRBV6-5 with TRBJ1-5; 7 nucleotides match TRBD1. V lost 6 bases, J lost 3 bases, and 5 bases stayed unmatched. CDR3 length: 14 amino acids. Germline V gene sequence: CDR1 MNHEY, CDR2 SVGAGI. CDR3 DNA: TGTGCCAGCAGCTTGGGACAGCTCAATCAGCCCCAGCATTTT. It yields the protein CASSLGQLNQPQHF.

This chain joins TRBV28 and TRBJ1-1; a possible D gene is TRBD1 (6 bases). V was shortened by 4 bases and J by 8 bases, with 17 bases between the two germline ends. The CDR3 has 14 amino acids. Germline values: CDR1 MDHEN, CDR2 SYDVKM. The CDR3 DNA is TGTGCCAGCAGTTGGACAGTCAGCTCCCGGGAAGCTTTCTTT. Translating it yields CASSWTVSSREAFF.

The chain recombines TRBV4-1 with TRBJ2-5; 8 bases line up with TRBD2. V gave up 4 bases and J gave up 1 base; unmatched junction bases: 14. This CDR3 is 18 amino acids long. From germline, CDR1 is MGHRA and CDR2 YSYEKL. CDR3 bases: TGCGCCAGCAGCCGAGGGCCCTCCAGCGGGGGACCCCAAGAGACCCAGTACTTC. This codes for CASSRGPSSGGPQETQYF.

CDR3 in amino acids: CATSRDPIGTGGYEQYF. Here the CDR3 DNA reads TGTGCCACCAGCAGAGACCCGATCGGAACAGGGGGCTACGAGCAGTACTTC. The V call is TRBV15, the J call TRBJ2-7, with 8 bases identical to TRBD1. The CDR3 has 17 residues. Looked up from germline, CDR1 is LNHNV and CDR2 is YYDKDF (reference sequence). V was pared by 0 bases and J by 3 bases, with 10 bases of the junction left unmatched.

The genes are TRBV19 and TRBJ1-1; 7 bases match TRBD1. The germline V gene has CDR1 LNHDA and CDR2 SQIVND (reference sequence). J was trimmed by 6 bases and V by 3 bases; bases with no gene match: 7. The CDR3 has 14 residues. Written as DNA, the CDR3 is TGTGCCAGTAGTATCATCACAGGGGAAGCTGAAGCTTTCTTT. Its protein product is CASSIITGEAEAFF.

The V gene is TRBV9, the J gene TRBJ1-2; 7 positions agree with TRBD1. CDR3 length: 12 residues. Trimming at V came to 3 bases and at J to 8 bases, leaving 4 bases not matched to a gene. CDR1 is SGDLS, CDR2 YYNGEE, per germline. CDR3 amino acids: CASSAQGGGYTF. Here the CDR3 DNA reads TGTGCCAGCAGCGCTCAAGGGGGCGGCTACACCTTC.

The V and J genes are TRBV12-3 or TRBV12-4 and TRBJ1-2; D uncertain. The ends were cut back, 5 bases at V and 8 bases at J, with 15 bases in the middle. This CDR3 has 13 residues. CDR3 in amino acids: CASSPDGLGGYTF. The CDR3, as DNA: TGTGCCAGCAGTCCCGACGGGTTAGGAGGCTACACCTTC.

The V gene is TRBV19, the J gene TRBJ1-3; 7 bases map to TRBD1. Germline V lookup: CDR1 LNHDA, CDR2 SQIVND (reference sequence). The CDR3 has 15 amino acids. Trimming at V came to 3 bases and at J to 2 bases, leaving 4 bases not matched to a gene. The DNA for the CDR3 is TGTGCCAGTAGTATCGGACAGGCCCCTGGAAACACCATATATTTT. Its translation: CASSIGQAPGNTIYF.

The CDR3 coding sequence is TGTGCCAGTAGGGAAGGCTCCGGGACAGGCCCTCCCTACGAGCAGTACTTC. It specifies CASREGSGTGPPYEQYF. The rearrangement uses TRBV19 and TRBJ2-7; 8 nucleotides match TRBD1. Germline V gene data show CDR1 as LNHDA and CDR2 as SQIVND (reference sequence). V dropped 6 bases and J dropped 2; count of bases not matched to a gene: 15. The CDR3 spans 17 residues. The full variable domain, in which reference TRBV19 and TRBJ2-7 provide the parts outside the CDR3, is DGGITQSPKYLFRKEGQNVTLSCEQNLNHDAMYWYRQDPGQGLRLIYYSQIVNDFQKGDIAEGYSVSREKKESFPLTVTSAQKNPTAFYLCASREGSGTGPPYEQYFGPGTRLTVT.

This clone was counted only a few times. This chain links TRBV25-1 with TRBJ2-2; D not certain. The CDR3 length is 11 residues. The germline CDR1 and CDR2 sequences are MGHDK and SYGVNS. V shed 7 bases and J shed 3 bases, with 3 bases lying between them. The CDR3 region is CASTYTGELFF. The CDR3, as DNA: TGTGCCAGCACTTACACCGGGGAGCTGTTTTTT.

V gene TRBV2 combines with J gene TRBJ1-1, with 7 bases matching TRBD1. Germline V gives CDR1 SNHLY, CDR2 FYNNEI. V lost 5 bases to trimming and J lost 9 bases; unmatched junction nucleotides: 6. The CDR3 has 12 amino acids. CDR3 coding DNA: TGTGCCAGCAGTATGGATAGGGGGCAAGCTTTCTTT. Amino acid sequence: CASSMDRGQAFF.

The chain carries TRBV4-1 and TRBJ1-1; 7 bases match TRBD1. The CDR3 totals 15 residues. V lost 0 bases, J lost 1 base, and 2 bases stayed unmatched. Germline V gene data show CDR1 as MGHRA and CDR2 as YSYEKL. Written as DNA, the CDR3 is TGCGCCAGCAGCCAAGAGACAGGGAGGAACACTGAAGCTTTCTTT. Its protein is CASSQETGRNTEAFF.

The chain uses TRBV11-3 and TRBJ2-5, with TRBD1 matching over 8 bases. Germline assignment: CDR1 SGHNT and CDR2 YENEEA. CDR3 length equals 14 residues. The J segment lost 4 bases and the V segment lost 3 bases, leaving 4 bases of the junction unmatched. CDR3 bases: TGTGCCAGCAGCTTGGACAGGGCGGCAGAGACCCAGTACTTC. Encoded protein: CASSLDRAAETQYF.

This clone was detected only once. The chain uses TRBV11-1 and TRBJ2-1; 8 bases match TRBD2. The trim removed 5 bases at V and 0 bases at J, leaving 0 bases unmatched. CDR3 length: 14 residues. Per the germline V gene, CDR1 is SGHAT and CDR2 is FQDESV (reference sequence). The CDR3 coding sequence is TGTGCCAGCAGCCGGGGGGGCTCCTACAATGAGCAGTTCTTC. The encoded protein is CASSRGGSYNEQFF. Full variable domain (outside the CDR3, taken from reference TRBV11-1 and TRBJ2-1): EAEVAQSPRYKITEKSQAVAFWCDPISGHATLYWYRQILGQGPELLVQFQDESVVDDSQLPKDRFSAERLKGVDSTLKIQPAELGDSAMYLCASSRGGSYNEQFFGPGTRLTVL.

The chain employs TRBV3-1 (or the pseudogene TRBV3-2) and TRBJ2-2; 15 bases agree with TRBD2. Germline values: CDR1 LGHDT, CDR2 YNNKEL (reference sequence). The CDR3 is 18 amino acids. The junction had 4 bases not matched to a gene; V was cut back by 4 bases and J by 1 base. The CDR3 DNA reads as TGTGCCAGCAGCCGTGGACTAGCGGGGGGGTTGAACACCGGGGAGCTGTTTTTT. Its protein is CASSRGLAGGLNTGELFF.

V and J are TRBV14 and TRBJ2-7; D remains unclear. Between the trimmed V and J ends, which lost 8 bases and 3 bases, there was a span of 14 bases. The CDR3 extends over 13 amino acids. The V gene's germline CDR1 is SGHDN and CDR2 FVKESK. CDR3 sequence: CASSRGRYYEQYF. CDR3 nucleotides: TGTGCCAGCTCCCGAGGCCGGTACTACGAGCAGTACTTC.

V is TRBV4-1 and J is TRBJ2-2; 7 bases line up with TRBD1. V shed 2 bases and J 0 bases; nucleotides not matched to a gene: 6. This CDR3 is built from 17 residues. Germline-derived CDR1 and CDR2 are MGHRA and YSYEKL. The CDR3 DNA is TGCGCCAGCAGCCAACCCAGGGGGAAGGCGAACACCGGGGAGCTGTTTTTT. Translating it yields CASSQPRGKANTGELFF.

This rearrangement joins TRBV24-1 to TRBJ2-1; a possible D gene is TRBD2 (5 bases). Germline loops: CDR1 KGHDR, CDR2 SFDVKD. The CDR3 covers 15 residues. The germline V and J ends were trimmed by 3 bases and 2 bases, with 10 bases remaining between them. The CDR3 loop is CATSDRGATYNEQFF. CDR3 nucleotides: TGTGCCACCAGTGATCGGGGAGCCACCTACAATGAGCAGTTCTTC.

The chain recombines TRBV4-2 with TRBJ1-4, with 9 bases lining up with TRBD1. The CDR3 totals 16 residues. V dropped 0 bases and J dropped 5; count of bases not matched to a gene: 4. Germline CDR1 and CDR2: LGHNA and YNFKEQ. CDR3 region: CASSQDQGQGNEKLFF. DNA for the CDR3: TGTGCCAGCAGCCAAGATCAAGGACAGGGGAATGAAAAACTGTTTTTT.

CDR3 bases: TGTGCCAGCTCACCTAAGACAGGGGGCACGGGTAATCAGCCCCAGCATTTT. Amino acids: CASSPKTGGTGNQPQHF. The chain has TRBV18 and TRBJ1-5; 10 bases map to TRBD1. The ends lost 3 bases at V and 4 bases at J; junction bases unmatched: 9. This CDR3 comprises 17 residues. Germline CDR1 is KGHSH and CDR2 is LQKENI.

J is TRBJ2-2 and V is TRBV19; D might be TRBD1 (6 bases). CDR3 length equals 14 residues. V was pared by 4 bases and J by 0 bases, with 6 bases between. Germline CDR1 reads LNHDA; CDR2 reads SQIVND (reference sequence). The CDR3 nucleotides read TGTGCCAGTAGTAGACAGGCGAACACCGGGGAGCTGTTTTTT. This gives the protein CASSRQANTGELFF.

This clone was counted between two and nine times. J is TRBJ2-1 and V is TRBV5-1; 10 nucleotides line up with TRBD2. The CDR3 has 16 amino acids. With 4 bases clipped from V and 7 bases from J, the junction kept 11 bases outside the gene matches. Per the germline V gene, CDR1 is SGHRS and CDR2 is YFSETQ. The CDR3 is CASSTEGAGGLNEQFF. CDR3 nucleotides: TGCGCCAGCAGCACCGAAGGAGCGGGGGGGCTTAATGAGCAGTTCTTC.

The CDR3 nucleotides are TGTGCCAGCAGCCAAGAGATAGCGGGGGGGCCAGGTGAGCAGTTCTTC. It yields the protein CASSQEIAGGPGEQFF. V is TRBV4-2 and J is TRBJ2-1; TRBD2 matches 11 bases. Germline V gene data show CDR1 as LGHNA and CDR2 as YNFKEQ. V lost 0 bases and J lost 9; bases outside the gene matches: 7. The length of the CDR3 is 16 residues.

The CDR3 DNA reads TGTGCCAGTAGGACAACCGACAGGGACTATGGCTACACCTTC. Translation: CASRTTDRDYGYTF. This chain uses TRBV19 with TRBJ1-2; 7 bases match TRBD1. The CDR3 loop spans 14 amino acids. CDR1 is LNHDA and CDR2 is SQIVND in the germline V gene (reference sequence). The trim removed 6 bases at V and 3 bases at J, leaving 7 bases unmatched.

V is TRBV5-1 and J is TRBJ2-1, with 9 bases lining up with TRBD1. V lost 2 bases and J lost 5; bases outside the gene matches: 8. Germline CDR1 SGHRS, CDR2 YFSETQ. This CDR3 region has 16 residues. This chain's CDR3 is CASSLNDRGGHNEQFF. The CDR3 nucleotides read TGCGCCAGCAGCTTAAATGACAGGGGGGGCCACAATGAGCAGTTCTTC.